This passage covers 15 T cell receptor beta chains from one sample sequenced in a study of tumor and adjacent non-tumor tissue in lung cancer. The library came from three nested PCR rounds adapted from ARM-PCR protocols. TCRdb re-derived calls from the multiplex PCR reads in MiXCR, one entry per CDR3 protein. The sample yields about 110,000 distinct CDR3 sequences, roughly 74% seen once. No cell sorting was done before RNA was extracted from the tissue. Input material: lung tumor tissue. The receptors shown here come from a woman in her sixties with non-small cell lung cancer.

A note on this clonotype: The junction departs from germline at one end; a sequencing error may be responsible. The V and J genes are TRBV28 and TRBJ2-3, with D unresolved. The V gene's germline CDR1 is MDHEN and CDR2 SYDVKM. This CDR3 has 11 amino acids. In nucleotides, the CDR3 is TGTGCCAGTAACACAGAAGATATGCAGTATTTT. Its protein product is CASNTEDMQYF.

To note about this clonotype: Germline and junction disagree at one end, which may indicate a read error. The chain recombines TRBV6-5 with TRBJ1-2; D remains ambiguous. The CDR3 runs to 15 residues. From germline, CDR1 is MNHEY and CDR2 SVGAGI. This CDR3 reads CAGRQLREHGYGYTF. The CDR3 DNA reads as TGTGCCGGCAGACAACTCCGGGAGCATGGGTATGGCTACACCTTC.

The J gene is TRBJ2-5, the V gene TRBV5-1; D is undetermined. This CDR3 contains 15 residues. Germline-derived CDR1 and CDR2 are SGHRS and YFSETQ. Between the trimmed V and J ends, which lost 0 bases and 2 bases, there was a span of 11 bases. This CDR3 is CASSLGSVAQETQYF. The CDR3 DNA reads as TGCGCCAGCAGCTTGGGGTCGGTGGCACAAGAGACCCAGTACTTC.

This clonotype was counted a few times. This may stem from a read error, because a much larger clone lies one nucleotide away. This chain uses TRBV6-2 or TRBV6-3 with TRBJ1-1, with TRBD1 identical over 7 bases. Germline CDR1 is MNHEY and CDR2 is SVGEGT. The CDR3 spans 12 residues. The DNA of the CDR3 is TGTGTCAGCAGGGGGAGGGGAGCTGAAGCTTTCTTT. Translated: CVSRGRGAEAFF.

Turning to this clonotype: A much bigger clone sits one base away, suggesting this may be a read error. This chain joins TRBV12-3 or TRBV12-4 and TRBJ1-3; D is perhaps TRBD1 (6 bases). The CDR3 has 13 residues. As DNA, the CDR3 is TGTGCCAGCAGTCCCTCGACAGGAAACTCCATATATTTT. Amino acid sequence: CASSPSTGNSIYF.

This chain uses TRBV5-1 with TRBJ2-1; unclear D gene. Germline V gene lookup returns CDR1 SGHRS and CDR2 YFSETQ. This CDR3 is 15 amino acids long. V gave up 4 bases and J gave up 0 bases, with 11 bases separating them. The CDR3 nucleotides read TGCGCCAGCAGCCTTTCGCTTAGCTCCTACAATGAGCAGTTCTTC. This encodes CASSLSLSSYNEQFF.

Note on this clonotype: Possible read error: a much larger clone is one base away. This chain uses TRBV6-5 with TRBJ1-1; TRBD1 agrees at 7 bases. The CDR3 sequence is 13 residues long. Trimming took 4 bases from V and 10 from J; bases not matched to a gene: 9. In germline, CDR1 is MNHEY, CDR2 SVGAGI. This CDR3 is CASSLGQWAGAFF. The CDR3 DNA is TGTGCCAGCAGTTTGGGACAGTGGGCTGGAGCTTTCTTT.

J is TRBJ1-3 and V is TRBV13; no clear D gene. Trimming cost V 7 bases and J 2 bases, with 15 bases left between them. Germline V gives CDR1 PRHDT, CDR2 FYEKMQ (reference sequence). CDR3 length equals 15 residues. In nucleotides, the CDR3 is TGTGCCAGCATCTTGTACAGAACCACTGGAAACACCATATATTTT. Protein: CASILYRTTGNTIYF.

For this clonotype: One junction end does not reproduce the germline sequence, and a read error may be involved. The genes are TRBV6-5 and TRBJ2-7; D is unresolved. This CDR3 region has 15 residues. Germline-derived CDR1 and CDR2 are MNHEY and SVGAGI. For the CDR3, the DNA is TGTGCCAGCAGTCAGAAACCGCACAACACGTACGAGCAGTATTTC. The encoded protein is CASSQKPHNTYEQYF.

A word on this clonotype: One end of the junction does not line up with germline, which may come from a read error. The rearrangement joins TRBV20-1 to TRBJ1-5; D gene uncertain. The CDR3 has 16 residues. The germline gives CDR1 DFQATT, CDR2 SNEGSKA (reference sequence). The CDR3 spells CSARDGQRTSNRPQHF. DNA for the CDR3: TGCAGTGCTAGAGACGGGCAGAGAACGAGCAATCGGCCCCAGCATTTT.

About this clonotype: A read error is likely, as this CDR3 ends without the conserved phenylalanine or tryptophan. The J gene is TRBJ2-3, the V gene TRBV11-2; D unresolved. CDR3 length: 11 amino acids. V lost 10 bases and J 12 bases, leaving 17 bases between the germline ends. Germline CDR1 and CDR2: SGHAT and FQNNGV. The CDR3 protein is CANSSTPTQYY. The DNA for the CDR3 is TGTGCCAACAGTTCTACCCCTACACAGTATTAT.

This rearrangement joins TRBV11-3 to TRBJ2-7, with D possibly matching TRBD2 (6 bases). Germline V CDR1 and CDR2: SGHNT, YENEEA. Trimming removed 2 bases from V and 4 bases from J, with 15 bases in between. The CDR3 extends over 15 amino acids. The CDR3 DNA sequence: TGTGCCAGCAGCTTACGACATGGGACTTCTTACGAGCAGTACTTC. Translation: CASSLRHGTSYEQYF.

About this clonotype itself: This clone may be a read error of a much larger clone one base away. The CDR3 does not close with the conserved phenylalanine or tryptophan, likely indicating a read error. The CDR3 sequence: CAISETSANTGELFL. The CDR3, as DNA: TGTGCCATCAGTGAGACTAGCGCGAACACCGGGGAGCTGTTTTTA. This chain links TRBV10-3 with TRBJ2-2, with TRBD2 matching 7 bases. With 2 bases clipped from V and 0 bases from J, the junction kept 0 bases outside the gene matches. CDR3 length: 15 amino acids. Per the germline V gene, CDR1 is ENHRY and CDR2 is SYGVKD.

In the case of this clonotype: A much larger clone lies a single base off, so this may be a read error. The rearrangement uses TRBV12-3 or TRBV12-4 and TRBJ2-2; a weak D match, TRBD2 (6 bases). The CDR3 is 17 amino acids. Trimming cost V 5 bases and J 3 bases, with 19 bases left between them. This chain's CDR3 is CASSTDYGSQDTGELFF. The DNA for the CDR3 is TGTGCCAGCAGTACCGACTACGGGAGTCAGGACACCGGGGAGCTGTTTTTT.

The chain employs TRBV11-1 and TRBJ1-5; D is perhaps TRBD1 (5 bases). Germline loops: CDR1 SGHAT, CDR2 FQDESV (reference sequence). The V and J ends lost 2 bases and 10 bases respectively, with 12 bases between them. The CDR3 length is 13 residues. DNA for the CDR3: TGTGCCAGCAGCTTAATCGACGGGGACCCCCAGCATTTT. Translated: CASSLIDGDPQHF.